The clone carrying this TCR beta chain was seen only a few times. Its specificity is not known. Germline V gene sequence: CDR1 SGHTA, CDR2 FQGNSA. V was clipped by 5 bases and J by 7 bases, with 14 bases between them. The CDR3 consists of 14 residues. The data originate from a study of T-cell memory formation after mild COVID-19. Regarding the study as a whole: Those CD4+ clones that contracted were mainly in CM and EM (CD8+ ones in EMRA). The pre-infection memory compartment contained some responding clones, suggesting cross-reactive memory joined. Proof of SARS-CoV-2 specificity was absent for the second-wave clones that crested on day 37. Later expanders leaned toward CD4+, whereas clones contracting from day 15 to 85 were balanced CD4/CD8.

TCRdb processed the 5' RACE reads anew with MiXCR; each CDR3 protein has one entry. The profile shows some 320,000 distinct CDR3 sequences, 13% to 15% of them singletons. This receptor was obtained from a man younger than 35 who had mild COVID-19 (a few samples of this study predate the infection). Cell type and time point are not known. The chain links TRBV7-2 to TRBJ1-4; D ambiguous. The sequenced material came from PBMCs or a T cell subset sorted from them (not recorded which). As DNA, the CDR3 is TGTGCCAGCAGCCGCCAAGGGCGGGGTGAAAAACTGTTTTTT. Amino acids: CASSRQGRGEKLFF.